These 6 T cell receptor beta chains came from one sample sequenced in a study of blood T cell repertoires in COVID-19. TCRdb keeps only in-frame clones here, not all; method: immunoSEQ multiplex PCR. The sample has about 13,000 clones, roughly 90% seen once. The specimen sequenced was peripheral blood. The source of these receptors is a human donor in a cohort sampled during active COVID-19.

V usage is TRBV6-5 and J usage is TRBJ2-7; 7 positions match TRBD1. Germline assignment: CDR1 MNHEY and CDR2 SVGAGI. The CDR3 covers 13 residues. V dropped 7 bases and J dropped 1; count of bases not matched to a gene: 4. In DNA, the CDR3 is TGTGCCAGCACGAAGACAGGGTCCTACGAGCAGTACTTC. It yields the protein CASTKTGSYEQYF.

This clone was seen only once. CDR3 loop: CASSRTGSTDTQYF. The CDR3 region has the DNA TGTGCCAGCAGTCGGACAGGGAGCACAGATACGCAGTATTTT. The chain couples TRBV27 to TRBJ2-3; 8 bases map to TRBD1. Trimming at V came to 5 bases and at J to 0 bases, leaving 1 base not matched to a gene. Germline CDR1 and CDR2: MNHEY and SMNVEV (reference sequence). CDR3 length: 14 amino acids.

The CDR3 reads CASSLADTGLGYGYTF. The CDR3 bases are TGTGCCAGCAGCTTGGCGGATACAGGGTTAGGCTATGGCTACACCTTC. The gene calls are TRBV7-8 and TRBJ1-2; maybe TRBD1 (6 bases). V dropped 3 bases and J dropped 4 bases, with 18 bases sitting between them. CDR1 SGHVS and CDR2 FQNEAQ come from the germline V gene. The length of the CDR3 is 16 residues.

This chain uses TRBV9 with TRBJ2-3; TRBD1 aligns across 8 bases. From germline, CDR1 is SGDLS and CDR2 YYNGEE. Germline trimming cut 4 bases from V and 0 bases from J; bases unmatched to any gene: 7. This CDR3 spans 16 amino acids. This chain's CDR3 is CASSPRQGSSTDTQYF. The DNA for the CDR3 is TGTGCCAGCAGCCCTCGACAGGGGAGTAGCACAGATACGCAGTATTTT.

This chain connects TRBV9 to TRBJ1-5; 9 bases are a match to TRBD1. Germline lookup yields CDR1 SGDLS and CDR2 YYNGEE. V gave up 3 bases and J gave up 1 base; unmatched junction bases: 5. This CDR3 spans 16 amino acids. The CDR3 DNA follows: TGTGCCAGCAGCGAGGGGACAGGGAGCAGCAATCAGCCCCAGCATTTT. It is translated as CASSEGTGSSNQPQHF.

The chain recombines TRBV19 with TRBJ1-4; D may be TRBD1 (5 bases). The CDR3 loop spans 15 amino acids. Germline loops: CDR1 LNHDA, CDR2 SQIVND (reference sequence). The V end was cut by 3 bases, the J end by 6 bases, with 14 bases between. CDR3 sequence: CASSIMWGSDEKLFF. CDR3 in DNA: TGTGCCAGTAGTATTATGTGGGGCTCTGATGAAAAACTGTTTTTT.